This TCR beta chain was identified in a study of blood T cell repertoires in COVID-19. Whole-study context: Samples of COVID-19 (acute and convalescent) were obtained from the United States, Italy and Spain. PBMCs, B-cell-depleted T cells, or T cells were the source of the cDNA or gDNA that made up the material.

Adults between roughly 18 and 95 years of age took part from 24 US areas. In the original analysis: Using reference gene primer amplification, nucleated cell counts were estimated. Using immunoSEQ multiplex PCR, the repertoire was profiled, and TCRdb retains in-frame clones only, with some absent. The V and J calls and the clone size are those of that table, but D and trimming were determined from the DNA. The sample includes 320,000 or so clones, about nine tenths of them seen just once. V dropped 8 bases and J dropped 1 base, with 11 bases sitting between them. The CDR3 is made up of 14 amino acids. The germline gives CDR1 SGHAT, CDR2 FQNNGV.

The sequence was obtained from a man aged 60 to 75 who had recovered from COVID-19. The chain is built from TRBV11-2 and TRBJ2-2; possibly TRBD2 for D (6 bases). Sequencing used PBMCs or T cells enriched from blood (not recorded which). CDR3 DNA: TGTGCCAGCCATTGGCGGGGGAACACCGGGGAGCTGTTTTTT. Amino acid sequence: CASHWRGNTGELFF.